Included here is one T cell receptor (beta chain) sequence, with context. Its antigen is as yet unknown. Both TCR beta VDJ combination and CDR3 sequence profiling were carried out. Genomic DNA was the template for this profiling. TCRdb itself ran the reads through MiXCR, one entry per CDR3 protein. The sample consists of about 200,000 distinct CDR3 sequences, under 55% of them appearing once. Those patients picked for sequencing had displayed CD8+CD57+ cell expansion on flow cytometry. The record originates from a study of CD8+CD57+ T cells in acquired aplastic anemia. Study-wide findings and caveats: Patients showed no significant difference from controls in CD8+ Simpson's diversity.

Trimming removed 7 bases at V and 1 base at J, with 10 bases between. Germline CDR1 reads MNHNS; CDR2 reads SASEGT. The CDR3 is made up of 14 amino acids. This TCR derives from a human donor with aplastic anemia. The sample taken for sequencing was sorted CD4+, CD8+, or CD8+CD57+ T cells (not recorded which) from PBMCs. This chain connects TRBV6-1 to TRBJ2-2; TRBD1 is a possible D gene (6 bases). CDR3 coding DNA: TGTGCCAGCATTCAGGGGCTGAACACCGGGGAGCTGTTTTTT. Its protein is CASIQGLNTGELFF.